This T cell receptor (beta chain) was sequenced during a study of graft-versus-host responses after intestinal transplantation. For the study at large: Isolated intestinal, liver-intestinal, or multivisceral transplants had been given to the recipients. The study's findings and limits: Allografts carried high graft-versus-host to host-versus-graft clonal ratios in patients having graft-donor T cell macrochimerism. Peak circulating GvH clone levels were associated with early post-transplant HvG declines. Recipient bone marrow held GvH clones, some seen earlier in ileum or blood.

The CDR3 spans 12 residues. The V gene's germline CDR1 is WNHNN and CDR2 SYGVQD (reference sequence). Trimming pared 0 bases from V and 10 bases from J, leaving 7 bases between. The data were produced by immunoSEQ multiplex PCR, yet TCRdb's version contains in-frame clones alone and is incomplete. The repertoire includes 40,000 to 55,000 clones, around 85% of them detected once, and about 0.42% sits in the top ten. A word on this clone: Its specificity is unknown.

The sequence came from a human donor who was the organ donor for an intestinal transplant. The chain carries TRBV10-1 and TRBJ2-1; tentative D call: TRBD1 (5 bases). The sample here was unstimulated CD4+ T cells sorted from spleen or lymph node cells, taken before transplant. CDR3 amino acids: CASSESRTEQFF. The CDR3 bases are TGCGCCAGCAGTGAGTCGCGGACAGAGCAGTTCTTC.